Below are 14 T cell receptor beta chains sequenced from a single sample in a study of blood T cell repertoires in COVID-19. The table came from immunoSEQ multiplex PCR; TCRdb's copy has only in-frame clones and leaves some out. The sample comprises around 150,000 clones, 80% to 90% of which are singletons, and approximately 8% rests with the top ten. The sample comprised peripheral blood. The origin of the receptors is a man aged 55 to 70 with acute or convalescent COVID-19.

This chain connects TRBV28 to TRBJ1-2, with 8 bases fitting TRBD1. V lost 2 bases, J lost 5 bases, and 1 base stayed unmatched. Germline V lookup: CDR1 MDHEN, CDR2 SYDVKM. CDR3 length: 13 residues. As DNA, the CDR3 is TGTGCCAGCAGTTTAGGACAGGGTTATGGCTACACCTTC. It specifies CASSLGQGYGYTF.

The chain employs TRBV28 and TRBJ1-3; perhaps TRBD1 as D (5 bases). V lost 7 bases, J lost 1 base, and 14 bases lay in between. The germline V gene encodes CDR1 MDHEN and CDR2 SYDVKM. The CDR3 has 15 amino acids. The CDR3 spells CASTRGEVSGNTIYF. The DNA of the CDR3 is TGTGCCAGCACGCGGGGGGAGGTTTCTGGAAACACCATATATTTT.

The gene calls are TRBV10-3 and TRBJ2-1; D may be TRBD2 (6 bases). V lost 3 bases and J 7 bases, leaving 10 bases between the germline ends. This CDR3 is 13 amino acids long. Germline assignment: CDR1 ENHRY and CDR2 SYGVKD. The CDR3 bases are TGTGCCATCAGTGACGTTCGGGGGAATGAGCAGTTCTTC. Translation: CAISDVRGNEQFF.

This chain links TRBV2 with TRBJ2-7; the match to TRBD1 covers 8 bases. The CDR3 consists of 15 residues. J lost 2 bases, V lost 6 bases, and 9 bases had no gene match. Germline assignment: CDR1 SNHLY and CDR2 FYNNEI. The CDR3 DNA reads as TGTGCCAGCAGGGTATCCCTGGACAGGGCCTACGAGCAGTACTTC. Translation: CASRVSLDRAYEQYF.

V gene TRBV5-1 combines with J gene TRBJ2-7, with D perhaps matching TRBD1 (5 bases). The CDR3 runs 12 residues. The ends were cut back, 1 base at V and 7 bases at J, with 9 bases in the middle. The germline gives CDR1 SGHRS, CDR2 YFSETQ. The CDR3 loop is CASSLPQGEQYF. The CDR3 DNA follows: TGCGCCAGCAGCTTGCCCCAGGGTGAGCAGTACTTC.

This clone was observed a few times. The gene calls are TRBV30 and TRBJ1-6; TRBD1 agrees at 7 bases. The CDR3 runs to 14 residues. Germline assignment: CDR1 GTSNPN and CDR2 SVGIG (reference sequence). V trimming: 7 bases; J trimming: 6 bases; junction bases outside the gene matches: 9. The CDR3 DNA reads TGTGCCTATAACCGGGACAGCCCTAATTCACCCCTCCACTTT. This codes for CAYNRDSPNSPLHF.

The gene calls are TRBV27 and TRBJ1-6; tentatively, D is TRBD1 (5 bases). Germline CDR1 is MNHEY and CDR2 is SMNVEV (reference sequence). V gave up 2 bases and J gave up 6 bases, with 8 bases separating them. The length of the CDR3 is 14 residues. In DNA form, the CDR3 reads TGTGCCAGCAGTTTAGGTGACAGTAATTCACCCCTCCACTTT. Its protein product is CASSLGDSNSPLHF.

This rearrangement joins TRBV27 to TRBJ2-1; 9 bases map to TRBD1. V lost 0 bases to trimming and J lost 6 bases; unmatched junction nucleotides: 6. The CDR3 contains 16 residues. Germline values: CDR1 MNHEY, CDR2 SMNVEV (reference sequence). CDR3 nucleotide sequence: TGTGCCAGCAGTTTATCGGGGACAGGGTACAGCAATGAGCAGTTCTTC. Its translation: CASSLSGTGYSNEQFF.

The rearrangement uses TRBV3-1 (or the pseudogene TRBV3-2) and TRBJ2-1; maybe TRBD1 (5 bases). The CDR3 extends over 16 amino acids. The germline V gene has CDR1 LGHDT and CDR2 YNNKEL (reference sequence). Trimming removed 0 bases at V and 4 bases at J, with 13 bases between. This CDR3 reads CASSQEFGHTYNEQFF. The CDR3 region has the DNA TGTGCCAGCAGCCAAGAGTTCGGACACACTTACAATGAGCAGTTCTTC.

The J gene is TRBJ2-5, the V gene TRBV4-1, with a weak D call TRBD2 (5 bases). CDR3 length equals 13 residues. CDR1 is MGHRA and CDR2 is YSYEKL in the germline V gene. Trimming stripped 4 bases from V and 4 bases from J, with 10 bases between. The CDR3 sequence is CASSLGVIETQYF. In DNA, the CDR3 is TGCGCCAGCAGCCTGGGAGTTATAGAGACCCAGTACTTC.

In this sample, this clone turned up once. The chain couples TRBV6-5 to TRBJ1-5; 7 positions agree with TRBD1. The CDR3 contains 14 residues. V dropped 6 bases and J dropped 4; count of bases not matched to a gene: 6. Per germline, CDR1 MNHEY and CDR2 SVGAGI. The chain's CDR3 is CASRAGTVNQPQHF. In DNA form, the CDR3 reads TGTGCCAGCAGGGCCGGGACAGTAAATCAGCCCCAGCATTTT.

V gene TRBV24-1 combines with J gene TRBJ2-1; TRBD2 agrees at 7 bases. Trimming cost V 3 bases and J 0 bases; bases outside gene matches: 4. The CDR3 runs 16 residues. CDR1 and CDR2 (germline): KGHDR, SFDVKD. As DNA, the CDR3 is TGTGCCACCAGTGATGGGACTACCGCCTCCTACAATGAGCAGTTCTTC. The encoded protein is CATSDGTTASYNEQFF.

The gene calls are TRBV19 and TRBJ2-2; 8 nucleotides line up with TRBD2. This CDR3 contains 17 residues. Trimming removed 4 bases from V and 5 bases from J; junction bases left unmatched: 12. Germline CDR1 LNHDA, CDR2 SQIVND (reference sequence). The CDR3 region is CASSSPAGAFWTGELFF. CDR3 in DNA: TGTGCCAGTAGTAGCCCAGCGGGAGCTTTTTGGACCGGGGAGCTGTTTTTT.

The chain uses TRBV11-2 and TRBJ2-1; 9 bases align to TRBD2. This CDR3 has 19 amino acids. With V trimmed by 1 base and J by 1 base, 11 bases remained unmatched. From germline, CDR1 is SGHAT and CDR2 FQNNGV. The CDR3 protein is CASSLVSSGSLGSYNEQFF. CDR3 nucleotide sequence: TGTGCCAGCAGCTTAGTGAGTAGCGGGAGTTTAGGATCCTACAATGAGCAGTTCTTC.